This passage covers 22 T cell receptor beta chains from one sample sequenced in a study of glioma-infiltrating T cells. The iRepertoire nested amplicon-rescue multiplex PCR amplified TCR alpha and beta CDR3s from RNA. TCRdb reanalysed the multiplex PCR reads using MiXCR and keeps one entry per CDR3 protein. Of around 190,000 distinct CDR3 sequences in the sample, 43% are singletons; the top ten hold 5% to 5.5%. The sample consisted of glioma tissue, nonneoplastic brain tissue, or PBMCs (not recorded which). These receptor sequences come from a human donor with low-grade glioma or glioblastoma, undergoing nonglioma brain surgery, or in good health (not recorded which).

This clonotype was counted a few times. The DNA of the CDR3 is TGTGCCAGCAGCGACCCCGTGACAGGGCTATACGAGCAGTACTTC. This codes for CASSDPVTGLYEQYF. The V gene is TRBV2, the J gene TRBJ2-7, with 7 bases lining up with TRBD1. This CDR3 has 15 residues. V dropped 6 bases and J dropped 4; count of bases not matched to a gene: 12. CDR1 is SNHLY and CDR2 is FYNNEI in the germline V gene.

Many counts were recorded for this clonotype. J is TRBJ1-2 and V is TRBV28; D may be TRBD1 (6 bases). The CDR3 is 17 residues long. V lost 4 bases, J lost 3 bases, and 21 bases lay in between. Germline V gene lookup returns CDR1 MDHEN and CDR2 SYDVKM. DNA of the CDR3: TGTGCCAGCAGTTCCCCTCTGGGGGGGGCGTTCTACTATGGCTACACCTTC. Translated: CASSSPLGGAFYYGYTF.

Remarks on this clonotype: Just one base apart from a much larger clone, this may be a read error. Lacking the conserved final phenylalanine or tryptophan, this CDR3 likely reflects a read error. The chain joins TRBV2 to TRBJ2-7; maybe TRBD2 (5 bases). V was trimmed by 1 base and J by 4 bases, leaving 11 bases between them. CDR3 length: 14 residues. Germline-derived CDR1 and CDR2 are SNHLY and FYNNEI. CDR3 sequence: CASSEVYREYEQYL. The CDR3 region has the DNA TGTGCCAGCAGTGAAGTCTATCGGGAATACGAGCAGTACCTC.

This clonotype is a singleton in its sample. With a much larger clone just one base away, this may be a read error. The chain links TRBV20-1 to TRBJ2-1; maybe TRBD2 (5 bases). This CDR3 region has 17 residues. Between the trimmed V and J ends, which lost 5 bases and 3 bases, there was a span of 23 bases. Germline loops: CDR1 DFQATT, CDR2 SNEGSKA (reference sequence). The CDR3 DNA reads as TGCAGTGCTCCCCATGGAGGATTAGCACCTCTCTACAATGAGCAGTTCTTC. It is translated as CSAPHGGLAPLYNEQFF.

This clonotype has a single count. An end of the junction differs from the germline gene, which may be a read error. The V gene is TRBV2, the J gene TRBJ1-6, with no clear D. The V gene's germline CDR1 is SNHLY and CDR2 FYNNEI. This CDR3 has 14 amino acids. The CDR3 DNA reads TGTGCCAGCAGTGAAGCTCTTCCCCATTCACCCCCCCACTTT. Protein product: CASSEALPHSPPHF.

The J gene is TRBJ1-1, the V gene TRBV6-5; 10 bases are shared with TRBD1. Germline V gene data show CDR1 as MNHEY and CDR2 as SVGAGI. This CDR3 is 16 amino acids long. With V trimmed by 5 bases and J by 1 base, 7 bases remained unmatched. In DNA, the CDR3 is TGTGCCAGCAGTGACGGGACAGGGGACCAGAACACTGAAGCTTTCTTT. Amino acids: CASSDGTGDQNTEAFF.

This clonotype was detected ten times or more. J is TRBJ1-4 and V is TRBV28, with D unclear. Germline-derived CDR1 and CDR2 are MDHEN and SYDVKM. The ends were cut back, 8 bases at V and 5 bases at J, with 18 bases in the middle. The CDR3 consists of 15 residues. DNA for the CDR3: TGTGCCAGCGGACTGATTTTGGGGTTAAATGAAAAACTGTTTTTT. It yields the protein CASGLILGLNEKLFF.

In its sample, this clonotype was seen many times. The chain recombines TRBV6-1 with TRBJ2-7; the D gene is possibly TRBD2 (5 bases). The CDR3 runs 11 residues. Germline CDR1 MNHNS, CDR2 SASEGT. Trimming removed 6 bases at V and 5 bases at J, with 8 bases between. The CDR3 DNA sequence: TGTGCCAGCAGGGAGGTGCACGAGCAGTACTTC. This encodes CASREVHEQYF.

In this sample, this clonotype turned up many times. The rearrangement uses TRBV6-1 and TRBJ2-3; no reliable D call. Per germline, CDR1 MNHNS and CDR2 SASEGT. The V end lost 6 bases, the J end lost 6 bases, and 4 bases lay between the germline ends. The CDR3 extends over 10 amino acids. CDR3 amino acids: CASSGDTQYF. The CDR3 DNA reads TGTGCCAGCAGCGGGGATACGCAGTATTTT.

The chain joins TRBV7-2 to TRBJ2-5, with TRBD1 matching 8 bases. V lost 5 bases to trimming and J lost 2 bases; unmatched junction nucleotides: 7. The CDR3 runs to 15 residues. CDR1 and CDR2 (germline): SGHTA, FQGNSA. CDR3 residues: CASSPQGVGQETQYF. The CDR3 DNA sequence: TGTGCCAGCAGCCCACAGGGGGTAGGGCAAGAGACCCAGTACTTC.

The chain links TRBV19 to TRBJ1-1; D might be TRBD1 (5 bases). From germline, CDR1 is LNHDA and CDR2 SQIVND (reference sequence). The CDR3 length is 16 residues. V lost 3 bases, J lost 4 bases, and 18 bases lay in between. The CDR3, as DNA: TGTGCCAGTAGTATTTGGGGCTTCGAGGGAAGCACTGAAGCTTTCTTT. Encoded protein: CASSIWGFEGSTEAFF.

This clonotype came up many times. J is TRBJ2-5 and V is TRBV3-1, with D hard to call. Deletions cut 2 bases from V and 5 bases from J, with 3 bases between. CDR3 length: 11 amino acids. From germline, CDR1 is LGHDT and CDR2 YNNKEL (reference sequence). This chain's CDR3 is CASSQRETQYF. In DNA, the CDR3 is TGTGCCAGCAGCCAAAGGGAGACCCAGTACTTC.

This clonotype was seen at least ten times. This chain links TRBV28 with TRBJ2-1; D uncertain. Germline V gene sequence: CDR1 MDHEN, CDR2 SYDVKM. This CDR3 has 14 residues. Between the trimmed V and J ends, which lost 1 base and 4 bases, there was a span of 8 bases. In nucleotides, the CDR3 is TGTGCCAGCAGTTTATACGGGTCTTACAATGAGCAGTTCTTC. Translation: CASSLYGSYNEQFF.

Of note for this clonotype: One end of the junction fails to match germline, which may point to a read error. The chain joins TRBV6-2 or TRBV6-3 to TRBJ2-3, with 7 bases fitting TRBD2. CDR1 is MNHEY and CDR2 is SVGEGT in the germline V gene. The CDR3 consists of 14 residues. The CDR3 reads CASSSKTSTDTQYF. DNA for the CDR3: TGTGCCAGCAGTAGCAAGACTAGCACAGACACGCAGTATTTT.

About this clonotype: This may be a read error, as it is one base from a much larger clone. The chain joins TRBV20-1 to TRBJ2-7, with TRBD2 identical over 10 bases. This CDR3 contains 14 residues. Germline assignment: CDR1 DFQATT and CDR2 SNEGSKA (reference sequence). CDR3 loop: CNASASGRRYEQYF. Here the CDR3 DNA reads TGCAATGCTAGCGCTAGCGGGAGAAGATACGAGCAGTACTTC.

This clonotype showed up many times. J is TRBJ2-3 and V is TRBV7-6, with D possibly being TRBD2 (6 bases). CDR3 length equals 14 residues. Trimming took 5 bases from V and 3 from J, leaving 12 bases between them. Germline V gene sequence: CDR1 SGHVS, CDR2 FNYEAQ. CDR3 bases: TGTGCCAGCAGCGGGGGGACTGTTACAGATACGCAGTATTTT. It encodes CASSGGTVTDTQYF. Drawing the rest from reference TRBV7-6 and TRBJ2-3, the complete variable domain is GAGVSQSPRYKVTKRGQDVALRCDPISGHVSLYWYRQALGQGPEFLTYFNYEAQQDKSGLPNDRFSAERPEGSISTLTIQRTEQRDSAMYRCASSGGTVTDTQYFGPGTRLTVL.

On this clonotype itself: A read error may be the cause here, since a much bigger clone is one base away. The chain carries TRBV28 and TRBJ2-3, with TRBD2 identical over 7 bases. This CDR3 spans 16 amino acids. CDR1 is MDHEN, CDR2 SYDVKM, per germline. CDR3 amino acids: CAGSGRAGSVTDTQYF. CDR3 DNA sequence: TGTGCCGGCAGTGGGAGGGCCGGTTCGGTCACAGATACGCAGTATTTT.

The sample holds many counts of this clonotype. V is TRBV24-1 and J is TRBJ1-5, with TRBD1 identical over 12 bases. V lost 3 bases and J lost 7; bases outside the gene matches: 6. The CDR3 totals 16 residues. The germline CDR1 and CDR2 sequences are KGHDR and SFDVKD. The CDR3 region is CATSDPGQGAGQPQHF. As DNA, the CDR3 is TGTGCCACCAGTGATCCGGGACAGGGGGCAGGGCAGCCCCAGCATTTT.

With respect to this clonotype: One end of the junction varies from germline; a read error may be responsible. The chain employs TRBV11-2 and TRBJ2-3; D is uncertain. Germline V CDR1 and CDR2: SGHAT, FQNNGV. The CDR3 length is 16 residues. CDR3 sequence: CASRLELLAGTDTQYF. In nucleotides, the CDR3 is TGTGCCAGCAGATTAGAACTACTCGCCGGCACAGATACGCAGTATTTT.

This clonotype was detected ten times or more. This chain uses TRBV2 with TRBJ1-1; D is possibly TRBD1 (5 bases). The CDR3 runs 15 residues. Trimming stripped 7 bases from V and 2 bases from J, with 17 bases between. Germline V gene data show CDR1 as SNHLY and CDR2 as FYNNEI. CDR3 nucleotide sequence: TGTGCCAGCAAAATTGACGGGGGAATAAACACTGAAGCTTTCTTT. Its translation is CASKIDGGINTEAFF. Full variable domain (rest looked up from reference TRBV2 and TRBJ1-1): EPEVTQTPSHQVTQMGQEVILRCVPISNHLYFYWYRQILGQKVEFLVSFYNNEISEKSEIFDDQFSVERPDGSNFTLKIRSTKLEDSAMYFCASKIDGGINTEAFFGQGTRLTVV.

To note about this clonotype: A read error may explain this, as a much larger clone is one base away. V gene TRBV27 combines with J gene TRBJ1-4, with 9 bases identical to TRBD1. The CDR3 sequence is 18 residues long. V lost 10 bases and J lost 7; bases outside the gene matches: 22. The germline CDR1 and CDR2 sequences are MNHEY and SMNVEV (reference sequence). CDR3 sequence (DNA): TGTGCCACCAAGAGCCTACTAACTAGGGACAGGGTATCTGAAAAACTGTTTTTT. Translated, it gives CATKSLLTRDRVSEKLFF.

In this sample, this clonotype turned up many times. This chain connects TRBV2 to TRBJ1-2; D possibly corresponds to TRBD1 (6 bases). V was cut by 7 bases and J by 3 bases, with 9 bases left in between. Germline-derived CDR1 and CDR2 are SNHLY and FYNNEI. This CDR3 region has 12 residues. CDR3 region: CASKGGDYGYTF. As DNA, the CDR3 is TGTGCCAGCAAGGGGGGGGACTATGGCTACACCTTC.